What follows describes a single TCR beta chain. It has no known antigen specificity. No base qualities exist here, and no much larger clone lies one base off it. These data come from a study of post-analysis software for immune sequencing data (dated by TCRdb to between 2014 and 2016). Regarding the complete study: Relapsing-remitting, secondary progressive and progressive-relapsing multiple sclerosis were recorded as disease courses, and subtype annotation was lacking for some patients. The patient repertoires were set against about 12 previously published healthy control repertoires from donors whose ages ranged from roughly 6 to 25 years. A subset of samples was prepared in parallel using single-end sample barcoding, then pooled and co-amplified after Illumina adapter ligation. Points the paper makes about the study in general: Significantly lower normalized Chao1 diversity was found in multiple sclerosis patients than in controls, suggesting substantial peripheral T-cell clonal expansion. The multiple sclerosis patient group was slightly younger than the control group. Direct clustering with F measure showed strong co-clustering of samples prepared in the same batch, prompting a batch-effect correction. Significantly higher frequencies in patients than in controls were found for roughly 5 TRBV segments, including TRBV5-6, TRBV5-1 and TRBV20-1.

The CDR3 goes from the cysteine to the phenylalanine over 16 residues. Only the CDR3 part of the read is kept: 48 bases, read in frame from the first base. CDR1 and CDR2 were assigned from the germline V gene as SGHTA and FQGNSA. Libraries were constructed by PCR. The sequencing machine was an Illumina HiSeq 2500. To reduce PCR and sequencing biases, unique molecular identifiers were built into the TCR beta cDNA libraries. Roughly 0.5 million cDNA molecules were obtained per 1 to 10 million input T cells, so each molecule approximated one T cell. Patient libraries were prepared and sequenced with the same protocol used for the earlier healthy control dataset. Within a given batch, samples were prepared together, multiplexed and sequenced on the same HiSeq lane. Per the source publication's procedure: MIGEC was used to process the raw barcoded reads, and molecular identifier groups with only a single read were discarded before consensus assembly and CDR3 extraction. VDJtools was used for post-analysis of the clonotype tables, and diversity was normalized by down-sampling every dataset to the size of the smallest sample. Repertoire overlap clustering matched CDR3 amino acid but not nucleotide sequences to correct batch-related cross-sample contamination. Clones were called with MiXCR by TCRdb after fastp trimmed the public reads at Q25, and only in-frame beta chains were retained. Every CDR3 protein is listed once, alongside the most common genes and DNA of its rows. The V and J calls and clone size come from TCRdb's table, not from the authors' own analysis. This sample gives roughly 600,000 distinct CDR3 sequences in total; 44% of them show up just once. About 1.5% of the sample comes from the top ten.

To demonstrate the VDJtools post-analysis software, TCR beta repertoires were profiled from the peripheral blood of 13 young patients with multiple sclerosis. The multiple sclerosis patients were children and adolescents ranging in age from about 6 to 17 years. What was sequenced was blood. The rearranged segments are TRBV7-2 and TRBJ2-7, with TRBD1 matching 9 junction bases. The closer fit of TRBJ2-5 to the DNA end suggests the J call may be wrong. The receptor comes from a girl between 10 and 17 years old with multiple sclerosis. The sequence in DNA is TGTGCCAGCAGCTTTGTGGGACAGGGCCAGGGGGAGACCCAGTACTTC. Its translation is CASSFVGQGQGETQYF.